This TCR beta chain is drawn from a study of blood T cells in healthy people across ages. The germline gives CDR1 SEHNR, CDR2 FQNEAQ (reference sequence). V gave up 5 bases and J gave up 4 bases; unmatched junction bases: 7. The CDR3 has 15 residues. With each sample, at least 5 micrograms of total RNA were extracted. Combining a sample-barcoded 5' primer with a J-beta primer mix, a second PCR ran for roughly 7 to 12 cycles. Every single cDNA molecule received a tag from a template-switch adaptor with 12 random nucleotides. The study obtained at least 3 million CDR3-containing paired-end reads from every sample. Via MiXCR, TCRdb re-called the 5' RACE reads, giving one row per CDR3 protein. The sample has hundreds of thousands of distinct CDR3 sequences; 20% to 25% are singletons.

This clonotype originated in a man between 65 and 85 years old in good health. The chain recombines TRBV7-9 with TRBJ2-7; TRBD1 matches at 11 bases. The sample taken for sequencing was blood. The CDR3 DNA reads TGTGCCAGCAGCAACCCGGGACAGGGGGTATACGAGCAGTACTTC. This encodes CASSNPGQGVYEQYF.